The 6 T cell receptor beta chains below all came from one sample that was sequenced in a study of blood T cells in healthy people across ages (dated by TCRdb to about 2015). The library was produced with 5' RACE. TCRdb names Illumina HiSeq 2500 as the instrument used. A second PCR of about 7 to 12 cycles was performed with a sample-barcoded 5' primer and a J-beta primer mix. TCRdb applied fastp at Q25 and MiXCR to the public reads, then kept only in-frame beta chains. Rows matching on CDR3 protein sequence are summarized as one entry with the most common DNA and genes. This sample lists roughly 500,000 distinct CDR3 sequences; approximately 27% were detected once. The ten largest account for roughly 20% of the sample. Sequencing was done on a sample of blood. The receptors come from a woman aged 70-85 years in good health.

This clonotype has more than one count but fewer than ten. J is TRBJ1-2 and V is TRBV7-3; no definite D call. The CDR3 has 13 residues. Per germline, CDR1 SGHTA and CDR2 FQGTGA. Trimming removed 3 bases at V and 3 bases at J, with 8 bases between. The CDR3 nucleotides read TGTGCCAGCAGCTTTGAGAGGGACTATGGCTACACCTTC. It specifies CASSFERDYGYTF. Full variable domain (missing parts from reference TRBV7-3 and TRBJ1-2): GAGVSQTPSNKVTEKGKYVELRCDPISGHTALYWYRQSLGQGPEFLIYFQGTGAADDSGLPNDRFFAVRPEGSVSTLKIQRTERGDSAVYLCASSFERDYGYTFGSGTRLTVV.

The chain carries TRBV7-9 and TRBJ1-5, with D maybe TRBD1 (6 bases). Trimming left V 5 bases short and J 2 bases short, with 13 bases between. Germline V gives CDR1 SEHNR, CDR2 FQNEAQ (reference sequence). The CDR3 is 15 residues long. CDR3 coding DNA: TGTGCCAGCAGCAGAGCGGGACAAGGCAATCAGCCCCAGCATTTT. Translated, it gives CASSRAGQGNQPQHF.

The chain couples TRBV5-1 to TRBJ2-5; no clear D gene. This CDR3 contains 14 residues. Per germline, CDR1 SGHRS and CDR2 YFSETQ. Trimming took off 4 bases at V and 5 bases at J, with 15 bases between the two ends. This CDR3 reads CASSPLDRSETQYF. The CDR3 DNA reads as TGCGCCAGCAGCCCGCTGGACCGTTCGGAGACCCAGTACTTC.

About this clonotype itself: One junction end does not reproduce the germline sequence, and a read error may be involved. V gene TRBV29-1 combines with J gene TRBJ2-3; 7 nucleotides align to TRBD2. Germline V CDR1 and CDR2: SQVTM, ANQGSEA. The CDR3 runs to 16 residues. The CDR3 loop is CSVAILLADGTGTQYF. CDR3 nucleotide sequence: TGCAGCGTTGCCATACTTCTAGCGGACGGCACAGGTACGCAGTATTTT.

Only one count was recorded for this clonotype. The chain combines TRBV3-1 with TRBJ2-1, with 11 bases matching TRBD2. The germline CDR1 and CDR2 sequences are LGHDT and YNNKEL (reference sequence). The CDR3 has 20 amino acids. V shed 1 base, J shed 2 bases, and the junction held 13 bases outside the gene matches. This CDR3 reads CASSQALGLAGDDAYNEQFF. CDR3 DNA sequence: TGTGCCAGCAGCCAAGCATTAGGACTAGCGGGTGATGACGCCTACAATGAGCAGTTCTTC.

The J gene is TRBJ2-1, the V gene TRBV24-1, with 9 bases identical to TRBD1. The CDR3 spans 16 residues. Germline V lookup: CDR1 KGHDR, CDR2 SFDVKD. V shed 1 base and J 7 bases; nucleotides not matched to a gene: 7. The CDR3 region has the DNA TGTGCCACCAGTGATTTCTCAGGACAGGGGACAAATGAGCAGTTCTTC. Translating it yields CATSDFSGQGTNEQFF.